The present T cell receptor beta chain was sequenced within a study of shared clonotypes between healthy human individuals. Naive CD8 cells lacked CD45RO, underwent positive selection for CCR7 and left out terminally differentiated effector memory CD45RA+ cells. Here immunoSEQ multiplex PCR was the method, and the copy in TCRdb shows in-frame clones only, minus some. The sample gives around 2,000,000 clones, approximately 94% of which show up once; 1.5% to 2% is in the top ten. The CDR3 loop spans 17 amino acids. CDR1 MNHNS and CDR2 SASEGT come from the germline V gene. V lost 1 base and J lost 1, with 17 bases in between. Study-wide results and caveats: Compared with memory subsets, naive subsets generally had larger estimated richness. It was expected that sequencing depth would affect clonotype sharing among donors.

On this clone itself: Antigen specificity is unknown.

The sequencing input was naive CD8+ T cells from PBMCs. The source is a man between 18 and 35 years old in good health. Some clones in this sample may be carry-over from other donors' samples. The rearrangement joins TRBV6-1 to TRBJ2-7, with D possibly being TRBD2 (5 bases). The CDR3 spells CASSEGPPRAGSYEQYF. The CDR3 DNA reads TGTGCCAGCAGTGAAGGCCCACCCCGGGCGGGTTCCTACGAGCAGTACTTC.